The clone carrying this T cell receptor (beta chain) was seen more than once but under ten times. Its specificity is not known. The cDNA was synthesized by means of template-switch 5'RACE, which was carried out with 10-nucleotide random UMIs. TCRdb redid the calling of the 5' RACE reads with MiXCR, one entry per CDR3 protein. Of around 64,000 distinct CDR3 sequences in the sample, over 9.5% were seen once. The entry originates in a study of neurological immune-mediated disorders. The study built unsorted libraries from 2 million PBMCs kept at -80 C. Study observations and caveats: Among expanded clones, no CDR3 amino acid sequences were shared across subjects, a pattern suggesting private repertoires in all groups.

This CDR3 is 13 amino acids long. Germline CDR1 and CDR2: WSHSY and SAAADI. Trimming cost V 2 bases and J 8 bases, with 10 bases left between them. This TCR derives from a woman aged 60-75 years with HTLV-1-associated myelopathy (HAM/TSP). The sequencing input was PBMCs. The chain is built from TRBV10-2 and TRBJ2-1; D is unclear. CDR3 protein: CASSERLIHEQFF. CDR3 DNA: TGCGCCAGCAGTGAGAGGCTTATCCATGAGCAGTTCTTC.